This T cell receptor beta chain was sequenced during a study of blood T cell repertoires in COVID-19. Study-wide context: The samples span acute and convalescent COVID-19 from the United States, Italy and Spain. PBMCs, B-cell-depleted T cells, or T cells provided the cDNA or gDNA that made up the material.

Seattle cases were enrolled at active infection and followed longitudinally. Some clones are missing from TCRdb's copy, which holds only in-frame ones; the method was immunoSEQ multiplex PCR. The table lists over 150,000 clones, 94% of them singletons. V dropped 4 bases and J dropped 5 bases, with 14 bases sitting between them. The CDR3 totals 14 residues. Germline loops: CDR1 MNHEY, CDR2 SVGAGI. This TCR derives from a man in his thirties or forties with COVID-19, enrolled during active disease. The sample consisted of peripheral blood. The chain carries TRBV6-5 and TRBJ1-2; D is undetermined. The CDR3 DNA is TGTGCCAGCAGTTCGGGAGGAGGTCCTTATGGCTACACCTTC. Encoded protein: CASSSGGGPYGYTF.